This record looks at one TCR beta chain sequence and its context. This record comes from a study of blood T cell repertoires in COVID-19. Background on the study: Both acute and convalescent COVID-19 samples were obtained from the United States, Italy and Spain. PBMCs, B-cell-depleted T cells, or T cells provided the cDNA or gDNA that made up the material.

The CDR3 covers 14 residues. V lost 3 bases and J lost 3; bases outside the gene matches: 4. Per germline, CDR1 SNHLY and CDR2 FYNNEI. In the original workflow: Scientists estimated how many nucleated cells there were by amplifying reference gene primers. This table comes from immunoSEQ multiplex PCR, and its TCRdb copy is limited to in-frame clones, with some not included. The V and J calls and clone size are taken from that table; D and trimming were inferred from the DNA. The data contain 60,000 to 70,000 clones, approximately 90% of them singletons. The sequenced sample was peripheral blood. This chain links TRBV2 with TRBJ2-5; 7 positions match TRBD2. This clonotype was obtained from a human donor in a cohort sampled during active COVID-19. CDR3 loop: CASSDLRGKETQYF. CDR3 in DNA: TGTGCCAGCAGTGATTTGCGGGGGAAAGAGACCCAGTACTTC. The complete variable domain, with remaining parts taken from reference TRBV2 and TRBJ2-5, reads EPEVTQTPSHQVTQMGQEVILRCVPISNHLYFYWYRQILGQKVEFLVSFYNNEISEKSEIFDDQFSVERPDGSNFTLKIRSTKLEDSAMYFCASSDLRGKETQYFGPGTRLLVL.